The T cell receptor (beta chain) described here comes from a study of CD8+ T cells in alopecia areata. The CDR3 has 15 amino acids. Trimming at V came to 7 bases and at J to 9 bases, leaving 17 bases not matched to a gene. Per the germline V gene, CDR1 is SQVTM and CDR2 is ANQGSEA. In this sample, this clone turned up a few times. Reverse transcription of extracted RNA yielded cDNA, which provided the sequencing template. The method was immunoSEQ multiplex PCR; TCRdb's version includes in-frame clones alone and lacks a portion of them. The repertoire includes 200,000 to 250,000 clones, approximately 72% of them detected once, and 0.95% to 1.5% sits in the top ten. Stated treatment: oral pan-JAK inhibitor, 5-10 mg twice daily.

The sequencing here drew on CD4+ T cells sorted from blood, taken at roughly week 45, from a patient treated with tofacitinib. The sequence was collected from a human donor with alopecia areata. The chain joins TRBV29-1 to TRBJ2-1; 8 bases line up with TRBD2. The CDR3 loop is CSADLITGGLGEQFF. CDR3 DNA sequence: TGCAGCGCCGACCTGATAACGGGGGGGCTTGGTGAGCAGTTCTTC.